This T cell receptor beta chain was sequenced during a study of blood T cell repertoires in COVID-19. Study in general: Donors in the United States, Italy and Spain gave samples during acute or convalescent COVID-19. The analysed material was cDNA or gDNA that came from T cells, B-cell-depleted T cells, or PBMCs.

Original processing notes: Quantification of nucleated cells was approximated via reference gene primer amplification. Clones were sequenced by immunoSEQ multiplex PCR, and TCRdb holds only the in-frame ones, with some missing. V, J and clone size derive from that table, while D and trimming were established from the DNA sequence. The sample carries more than 85,000 clones, about four fifths recorded once. The germline V gene encodes CDR1 MNHEY and CDR2 SVGAGI. CDR3 length: 16 residues. The ends lost 0 bases at V and 3 bases at J; junction bases unmatched: 6. The sequencing sample was made of peripheral blood. The chain recombines TRBV6-5 with TRBJ1-2; 8 nucleotides agree with TRBD1. This sequence originates from a man aged 35-49 years with active or convalescent COVID-19. CDR3: CASSYSSTGGDYGYTF. CDR3 DNA: TGTGCCAGCAGTTACTCTAGTACAGGGGGAGACTATGGCTACACCTTC.